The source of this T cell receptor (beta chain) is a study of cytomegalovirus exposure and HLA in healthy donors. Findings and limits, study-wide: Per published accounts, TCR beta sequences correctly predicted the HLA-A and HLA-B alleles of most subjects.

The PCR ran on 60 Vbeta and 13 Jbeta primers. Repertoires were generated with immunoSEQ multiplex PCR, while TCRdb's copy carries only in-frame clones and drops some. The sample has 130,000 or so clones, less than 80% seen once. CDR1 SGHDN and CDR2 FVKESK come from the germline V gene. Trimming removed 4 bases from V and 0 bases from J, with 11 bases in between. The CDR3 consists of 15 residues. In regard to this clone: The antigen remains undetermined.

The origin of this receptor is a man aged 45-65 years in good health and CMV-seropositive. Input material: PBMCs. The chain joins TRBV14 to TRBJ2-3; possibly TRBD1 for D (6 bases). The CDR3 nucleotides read TGTGCCAGCAGCCGCAGGGGACCTAGCACAGATACGCAGTATTTT. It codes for CASSRRGPSTDTQYF.